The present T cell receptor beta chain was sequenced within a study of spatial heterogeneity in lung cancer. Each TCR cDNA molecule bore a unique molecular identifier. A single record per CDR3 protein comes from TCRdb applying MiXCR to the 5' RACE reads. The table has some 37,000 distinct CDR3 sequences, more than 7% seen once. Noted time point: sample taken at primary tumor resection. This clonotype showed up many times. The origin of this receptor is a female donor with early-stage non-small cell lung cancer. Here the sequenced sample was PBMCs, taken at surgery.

CDR3 in DNA: TGCGCCAGCAGCCAGAGACCTCCGGACAGACAAGAGACCCAGTACTTC. It encodes CASSQRPPDRQETQYF. This sequence joins TRBV4-3 and TRBJ2-5; weak D call: TRBD1 (6 bases). V was cut by 3 bases and J by 2 bases, with 16 bases left in between. Germline V CDR1 and CDR2: LGHNA, YSLEER. This CDR3 spans 16 amino acids.